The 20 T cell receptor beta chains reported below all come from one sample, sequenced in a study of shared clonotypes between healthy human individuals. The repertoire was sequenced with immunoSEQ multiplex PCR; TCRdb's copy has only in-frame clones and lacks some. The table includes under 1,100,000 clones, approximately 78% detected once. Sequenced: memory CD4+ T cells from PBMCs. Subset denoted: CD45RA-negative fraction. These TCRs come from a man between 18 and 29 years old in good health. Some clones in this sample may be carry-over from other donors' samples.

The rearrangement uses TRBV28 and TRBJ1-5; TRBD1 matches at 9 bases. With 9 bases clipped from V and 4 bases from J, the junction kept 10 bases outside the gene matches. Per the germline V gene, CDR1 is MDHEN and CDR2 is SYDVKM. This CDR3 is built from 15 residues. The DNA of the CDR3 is TGTGCCAGTATTTATCAGACAGGGGGAAATCAGCCCCAGCATTTT. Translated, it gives CASIYQTGGNQPQHF.

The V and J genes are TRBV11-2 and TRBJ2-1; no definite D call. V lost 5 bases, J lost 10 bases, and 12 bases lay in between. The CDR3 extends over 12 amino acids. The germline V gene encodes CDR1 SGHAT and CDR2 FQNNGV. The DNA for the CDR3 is TGTGCCAGCAGCCGAACTCTCAGGGAGCAGTTCTTC. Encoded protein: CASSRTLREQFF.

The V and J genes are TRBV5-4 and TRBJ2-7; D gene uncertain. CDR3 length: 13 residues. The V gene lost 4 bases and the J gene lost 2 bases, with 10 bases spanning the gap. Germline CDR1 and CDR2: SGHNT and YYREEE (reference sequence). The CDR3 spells CASSQDLTYEQYF. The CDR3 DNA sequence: TGTGCCAGCAGCCAAGATCTGACCTACGAGCAGTACTTC.

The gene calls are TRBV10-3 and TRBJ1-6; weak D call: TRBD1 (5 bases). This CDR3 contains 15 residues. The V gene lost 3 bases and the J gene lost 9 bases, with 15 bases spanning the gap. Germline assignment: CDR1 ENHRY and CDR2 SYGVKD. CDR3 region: CAISDPGGVGSPLHF. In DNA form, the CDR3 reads TGTGCCATCAGTGATCCAGGAGGGGTAGGTTCACCCCTCCACTTT.

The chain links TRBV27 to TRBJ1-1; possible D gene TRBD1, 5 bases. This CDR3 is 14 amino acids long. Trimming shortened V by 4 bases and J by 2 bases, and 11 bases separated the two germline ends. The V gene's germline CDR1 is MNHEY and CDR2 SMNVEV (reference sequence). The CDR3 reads CASSYGGGNTEAFF. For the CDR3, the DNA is TGTGCCAGCAGTTACGGGGGTGGCAACACTGAAGCTTTCTTT.

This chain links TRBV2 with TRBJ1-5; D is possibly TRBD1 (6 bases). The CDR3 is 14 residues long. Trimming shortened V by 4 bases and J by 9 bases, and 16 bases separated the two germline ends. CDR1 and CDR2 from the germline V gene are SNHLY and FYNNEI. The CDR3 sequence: CASSGGQPVGPQHF. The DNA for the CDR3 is TGTGCCAGCAGTGGAGGACAGCCCGTTGGGCCCCAGCATTTT.

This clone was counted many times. The CDR3 spells CASGGTDTQYF. The CDR3 bases are TGTGCCAGCGGTGGAACAGATACGCAGTATTTT. This rearrangement joins TRBV28 to TRBJ2-3; no clear D. The germline V gene has CDR1 MDHEN and CDR2 SYDVKM. This CDR3 is built from 11 residues. Trimming stripped 8 bases from V and 3 bases from J, with 6 bases between.

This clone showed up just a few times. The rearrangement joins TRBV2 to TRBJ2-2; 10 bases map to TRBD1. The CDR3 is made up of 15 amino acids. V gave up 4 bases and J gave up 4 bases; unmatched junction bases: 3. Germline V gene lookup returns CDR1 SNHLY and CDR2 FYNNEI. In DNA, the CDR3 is TGTGCCAGCAGTGCCTGGACAGGGGGCACCGGGGAGCTGTTTTTT. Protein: CASSAWTGGTGELFF.

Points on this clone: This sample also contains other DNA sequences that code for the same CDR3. This chain's CDR3 is CASRGQGAYGYTF. The CDR3 DNA follows: TGTGCCAGCAGGGGGCAGGGGGCCTATGGCTACACCTTC. The rearrangement links TRBV2 to TRBJ1-2, with 8 positions matching TRBD1. V trimming: 6 bases; J trimming: 4 bases; junction bases outside the gene matches: 4. This CDR3 has 13 amino acids. In germline, CDR1 is SNHLY, CDR2 FYNNEI.

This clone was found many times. Here the CDR3 reads CASKQGQTFGGYTF. In DNA form, the CDR3 reads TGTGCCAGCAAACAGGGTCAGACATTCGGTGGCTACACCTTC. The chain uses TRBV6-1 and TRBJ1-2; D is perhaps TRBD1 (6 bases). Germline V lookup: CDR1 MNHNS, CDR2 SASEGT. V lost 7 bases, J lost 7 bases, and 19 bases lay in between. The CDR3 runs 14 residues.

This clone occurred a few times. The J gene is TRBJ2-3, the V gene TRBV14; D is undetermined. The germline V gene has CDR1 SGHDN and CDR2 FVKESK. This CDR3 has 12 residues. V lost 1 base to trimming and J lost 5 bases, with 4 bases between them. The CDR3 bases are TGTGCCAGCAGCCAAGCCAGAGATACGCAGTATTTT. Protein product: CASSQARDTQYF.

CDR3 nucleotide sequence: TGCGCCAGCAGCCACGCATTAGCCGGGGACAGGGGGCGAAGGAGTGAAGCTTTCTTT. Residues: CASSHALAGDRGRRSEAFF. This sequence joins TRBV4-1 and TRBJ1-1; TRBD1 agrees at 12 bases. V lost 3 bases, J lost 7 bases, and 18 bases stayed unmatched. From germline, CDR1 is MGHRA and CDR2 YSYEKL. CDR3 size: 19 residues.

This CDR3 reads CASSPPTGHQPQHF. CDR3 nucleotides: TGTGCCAGCAGTCCTCCGACAGGTCATCAGCCCCAGCATTTT. V is TRBV28 and J is TRBJ1-5; D possibly corresponds to TRBD1 (6 bases). CDR1 and CDR2 (germline): MDHEN, SYDVKM. V lost 5 bases, J lost 5 bases, and 13 bases lay in between. The CDR3 runs 14 residues.

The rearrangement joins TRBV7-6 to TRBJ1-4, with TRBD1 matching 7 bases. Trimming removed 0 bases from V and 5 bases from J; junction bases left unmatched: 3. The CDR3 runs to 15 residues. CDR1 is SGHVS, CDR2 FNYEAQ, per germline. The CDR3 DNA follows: TGTGCCAGCAGCTTAGCGGGACAGAGAAATGAAAAACTGTTTTTT. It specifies CASSLAGQRNEKLFF.

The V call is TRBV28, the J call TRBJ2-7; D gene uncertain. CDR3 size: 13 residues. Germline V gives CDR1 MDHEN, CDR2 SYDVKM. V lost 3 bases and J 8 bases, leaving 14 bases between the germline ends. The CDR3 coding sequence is TGTGCCAGCAGTTTGGGCGGCGGTAGTAAGCAGTACTTC. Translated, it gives CASSLGGGSKQYF. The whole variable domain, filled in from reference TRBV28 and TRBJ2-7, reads DVKVTQSSRYLVKRTGEKVFLECVQDMDHENMFWYRQDPGLGLRLIYFSYDVKMKEKGDIPEGYSVSREKKERFSLILESASTNQTSMYLCASSLGGGSKQYFGPGTRLTVT.

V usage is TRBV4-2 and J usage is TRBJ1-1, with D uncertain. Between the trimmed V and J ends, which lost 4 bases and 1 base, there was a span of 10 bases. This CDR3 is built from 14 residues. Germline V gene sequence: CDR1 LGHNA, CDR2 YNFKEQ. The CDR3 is CASSRETENTEAFF. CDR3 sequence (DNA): TGTGCCAGCAGCCGCGAGACCGAGAACACTGAAGCTTTCTTT.

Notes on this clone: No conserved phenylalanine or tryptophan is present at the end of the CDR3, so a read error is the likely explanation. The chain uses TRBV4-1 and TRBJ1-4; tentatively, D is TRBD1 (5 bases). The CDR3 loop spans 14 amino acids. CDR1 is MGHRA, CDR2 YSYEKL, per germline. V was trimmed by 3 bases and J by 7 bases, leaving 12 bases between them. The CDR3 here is CASSHGALGEKLFL. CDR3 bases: TGCGCCAGCAGCCACGGGGCTTTGGGTGAAAAACTGTTTCTT.

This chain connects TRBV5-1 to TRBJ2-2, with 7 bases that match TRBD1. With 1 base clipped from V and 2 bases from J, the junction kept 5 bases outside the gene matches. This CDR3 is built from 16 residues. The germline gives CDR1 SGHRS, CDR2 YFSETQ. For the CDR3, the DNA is TGCGCCAGCAGCTTGCAAGGGACAGCCAACACCGGGGAGCTGTTTTTT. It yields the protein CASSLQGTANTGELFF.

The CDR3 DNA reads TGTGCCAGCTCCCGGTGCGGGGAGCTGTTTTTT. This codes for CASSRCGELFF. V and J are TRBV21-1 and TRBJ2-2; the listed D gene, TRBD2, was not tested against the DNA. TRBV21-1 is a pseudogene locus. This CDR3 comprises 11 residues.

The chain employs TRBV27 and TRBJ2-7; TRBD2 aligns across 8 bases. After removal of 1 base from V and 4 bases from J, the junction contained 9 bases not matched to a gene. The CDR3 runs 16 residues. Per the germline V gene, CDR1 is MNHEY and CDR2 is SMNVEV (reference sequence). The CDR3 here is CASSLYSGRALYEQYF. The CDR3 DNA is TGTGCCAGCAGTTTATACTCCGGGAGGGCCTTGTACGAGCAGTACTTC.